This T cell receptor beta chain was sequenced during a study of T cell changes during pregnancy in multiple sclerosis. Clones were read by immunoSEQ multiplex PCR, and TCRdb kept only the in-frame ones, dropping some. The sample shows about 40,000 clones, 89% of them seen only once. Germline CDR1 reads MNHEY; CDR2 reads SMNVEV (reference sequence). The CDR3 spans 18 residues. V was clipped by 5 bases and J by 3 bases; unmatched bases: 17. This clone was counted once. Here the sequenced sample was CD4+ T cells from peripheral blood mononuclear cells, taken in the first trimester of pregnancy. The gene calls are TRBV27 and TRBJ2-7, with 9 nucleotides matching TRBD2. This TCR was sampled from a female donor with multiple sclerosis, enrolled in a pregnancy study. The CDR3 DNA sequence: TGTGCCAGCAGTCCGTTCGCTAGCGGGACCTTATCCCTCTACGAGCAGTACTTC. It specifies CASSPFASGTLSLYEQYF.